The rows below give T cell receptor beta chains drawn from one sample of a study of identical twins. From the 5' RACE reads, TCRdb called clonotypes with MiXCR, one entry per CDR3 protein. The sample has around 340,000 distinct CDR3 sequences; 9% to 15% are singletons. The data also belong to a second study, concerning yellow fever vaccine responses in identical twins.

Sequencing was performed on CD8+ T cells sorted from blood. The source of these receptors is a woman younger than 30 in good health. CDR3s include the opening cysteine and the closing phenylalanine or tryptophan. D genes are given only for firm matches. Some rows have no size entry. The others give once, few or many, or a class for an expanded clone.

abundance,d_gene,j_gene,v_gene,CDR3aa,CDR3nt
.,.,TRBJ1-1,TRBV29-1,CSVDGGNTEAFF,TGCAGCGTTGACGGTGGAAACACTGAAGCTTTCTTT
few,.,TRBJ1-1,TRBV5-6,CASSLGRDDTEAFF,TGTGCCAGCAGCTTGGGGAGGGACGACACTGAAGCTTTCTTT
few,TRBD2,TRBJ2-1,TRBV2,CASSEILAANEQFF,TGTGCCAGCAGTGAAATACTAGCGGCTAATGAGCAGTTCTTC
few,.,TRBJ2-5,TRBV2,CASSEGGGWGETQYF,TGTGCCAGCAGTGAAGGGGGGGGCTGGGGAGAGACCCAGTACTTC
few,TRBD2,TRBJ2-1,TRBV13,CASSPGGGLATNNEQFF,TGTGCCAGCAGCCCGGGTGGGGGACTAGCGACAAACAATGAGCAGTTCTTC
.,TRBD2,TRBJ2-5,TRBV4-1,CASSQEPSGRETQYF,TGCGCCAGCAGCCAAGAACCTAGCGGGAGAGAGACCCAGTACTTC
few,.,TRBJ1-1,TRBV12-3/TRBV12-4,CASSLSSTEAFF,TGTGCCAGCAGTTTATCAAGCACTGAAGCTTTCTTT
few,.,TRBJ2-5,TRBV12-3/TRBV12-4,CASSSIMETQYF,TGTGCCAGCAGTTCTATCATGGAGACCCAGTACTTC
.,TRBD2,TRBJ2-5,TRBV9,CASSVGTSGSGFQETQYF,TGTGCCAGCAGCGTCGGGACTAGCGGGAGTGGGTTCCAAGAGACCCAGTACTTC
many,TRBD2,TRBJ2-1,TRBV6-5,CASSYGTSGYNEQFF,TGTGCCAGCAGCTACGGGACTAGCGGATACAATGAGCAGTTCTTC
few,TRBD1,TRBJ2-3,TRBV6-5,CASSYSQGAIDTQYF,TGTGCCAGCAGTTATAGCCAGGGGGCAATAGATACGCAGTATTTT
many,.,TRBJ2-1,TRBV11-3,CASSLGLTSYNEQFF,TGTGCCAGCAGCTTAGGCTTAACCAGTTACAATGAGCAGTTCTTC
.,TRBD2,TRBJ2-3,TRBV3-1,CASSQDWPGGLADTQYF,TGTGCCAGCAGCCAAGATTGGCCGGGAGGGCTCGCAGATACGCAGTATTTT
few,TRBD1,TRBJ2-1,TRBV24-1,CATSDLRRGSSYNEQFF,TGTGCCACCAGTGATCTACGCAGGGGGAGCTCCTACAATGAGCAGTTCTTC
.,TRBD1,TRBJ1-2,TRBV6-1,CASSDGRGYRGYTF,TGTGCCAGCAGTGACGGCAGGGGGTATCGTGGCTACACCTTC
.,TRBD2,TRBJ2-1,TRBV18,CASSMASGSDEQFF,TGTGCCAGCTCAATGGCTAGCGGGAGTGATGAGCAGTTCTTC
.,.,TRBJ2-7,TRBV11-2,CASSSRTYVYEQYF,TGTGCCAGCAGCTCCAGGACTTACGTCTACGAGCAGTACTTC
.,.,TRBJ2-7,TRBV18,CASSPGRTDYEQYF,TGTGCCAGCTCACCAGGACGGACAGACTACGAGCAGTACTTC
few,.,TRBJ2-2,TRBV6-2/TRBV6-3,CASSYGTLRELFF,TGTGCCAGCAGTTACGGGACCCTTCGGGAGCTGTTTTTT
.,.,TRBJ2-3,TRBV15,CATGTSSGTDTQYF,TGTGCCACCGGCACTAGTTCGGGCACAGATACGCAGTATTTT
.,.,TRBJ2-5,TRBV24-1,CATSDLRAVQETQYF,TGTGCCACCAGTGATTTGAGGGCAGTTCAAGAGACCCAGTACTTC
.,.,TRBJ1-4,TRBV7-9,CASRTDATNEKLFF,TGTGCCAGCAGGACAGACGCAACTAATGAAAAACTGTTTTTT
.,TRBD1,TRBJ2-5,TRBV4-2,CASSPSGDRGGETQYF,TGTGCCAGCAGCCCTTCAGGGGACAGGGGAGGGGAGACCCAGTACTTC
.,.,TRBJ2-3,TRBV6-2/TRBV6-3,CASTTASFDTDTQYF,TGTGCCAGCACCACCGCCAGTTTCGACACAGATACGCAGTATTTT
few,.,TRBJ2-7,TRBV20-1,CSGGLSSYEQYF,TGCAGCGGAGGCCTAAGCTCCTACGAGCAGTACTTC
few,.,TRBJ2-1,TRBV6-5,CASSFRGGVDEQFF,TGTGCCAGCAGTTTCAGGGGCGGTGTGGATGAGCAGTTCTTC